This entry lists 30 T cell receptor beta chains sequenced from one sample in a study of cytotoxic CD8 clonotypes in ibrutinib-treated CLL. Sequencing was performed with immunoSEQ multiplex PCR; in TCRdb, only in-frame clones are kept and a portion is missing. The sample contains 330,000 or so clones, 67% of which appear only once. Material: PBMCs, obtained after 36 months of ibrutinib treatment. The receptors shown here come from a human donor with chronic lymphocytic leukemia.

The chain combines TRBV11-2 with TRBJ2-7; no clear D. Trimming removed 4 bases at V and 3 bases at J, with 4 bases between. CDR1 SGHAT and CDR2 FQNNGV come from the germline V gene. The CDR3 loop spans 11 amino acids. The CDR3 nucleotides read TGTGCCAGCAGCTCCTACTACGAGCAGTACTTC. This gives the protein CASSSYYEQYF.

This clone was seen only once. The rearrangement joins TRBV14 to TRBJ1-4; no clear D. The CDR3 is 14 amino acids. Germline assignment: CDR1 SGHDN and CDR2 FVKESK. V was pared by 0 bases and J by 8 bases, with 10 bases between. This CDR3 is CASSQDIQREKLFF. CDR3 nucleotides: TGTGCCAGCAGCCAAGATATACAACGAGAAAAACTGTTTTTT.

J is TRBJ2-6 and V is TRBV7-9; 8 bases map to TRBD1. After removal of 6 bases from V and 3 bases from J, the junction contained 16 bases not matched to a gene. CDR1 is SEHNR and CDR2 is FQNEAQ in the germline V gene (reference sequence). This CDR3 has 19 amino acids. CDR3 region: CASSQTGVQRNFGANVLTF. The CDR3 DNA reads as TGTGCCAGCAGTCAGACAGGGGTCCAAAGGAATTTTGGGGCCAACGTCCTGACTTTC. The variable domain in full, completed from reference TRBV7-9 and TRBJ2-6, reads DTGVSQNPRHKITKRGQNVTFRCDPISEHNRLYWYRQTLGQGPEFLTYFQNEAQLEKSRLLSDRFSAERPKGSFSTLEIQRTEQGDSAMYLCASSQTGVQRNFGANVLTFGAGSRLTVL.

The J gene is TRBJ2-1, the V gene TRBV14, with 8 nucleotides matching TRBD2. Germline V gene lookup returns CDR1 SGHDN and CDR2 FVKESK. V was clipped by 4 bases and J by 8 bases; unmatched bases: 10. The CDR3 covers 15 residues. Here the CDR3 reads CASSRPGLGPYEQFF. In nucleotides, the CDR3 is TGTGCCAGCAGCCGACCGGGACTAGGGCCCTATGAGCAGTTCTTC.

V and J are TRBV18 and TRBJ2-3; D not resolved. CDR1 is KGHSH and CDR2 is LQKENI in the germline V gene. This CDR3 spans 14 amino acids. Trimming shortened V by 6 bases and J by 2 bases, and 12 bases separated the two germline ends. This chain's CDR3 is CASSQSANTDTQYF. In nucleotides, the CDR3 is TGTGCCAGCTCCCAGTCCGCCAACACAGATACGCAGTATTTT.

V gene TRBV18 combines with J gene TRBJ2-1; a possible D gene is TRBD1 (5 bases). This CDR3 has 12 amino acids. Trimming stripped 6 bases from V and 12 bases from J, with 15 bases between. Germline CDR1 and CDR2: KGHSH and LQKENI. The CDR3, as DNA: TGTGCCAGCTCGCCAGACGGACAAGGGCAGTTCTTC. This sequence encodes CASSPDGQGQFF.

The chain carries TRBV13 and TRBJ2-5, with 8 bases fitting TRBD2. CDR1 and CDR2 from the germline V gene are PRHDT and FYEKMQ (reference sequence). This CDR3 contains 15 residues. V lost 4 bases to trimming and J lost 4 bases; unmatched junction nucleotides: 8. This CDR3 reads CASSSTGGPGETQYF. The DNA for the CDR3 is TGTGCCAGCAGCTCCACGGGGGGGCCGGGAGAGACCCAGTACTTC.

The chain uses TRBV7-9 and TRBJ2-3, with D possibly TRBD2 on 6 matching bases. V dropped 1 base and J dropped 4 bases, with 15 bases sitting between them. The germline CDR1 and CDR2 sequences are SEHNR and FQNEAQ (reference sequence). This CDR3 is built from 16 residues. The CDR3 nucleotides are TGTGCCAGCAGCTTAGTTCGGGGATGGAGGGCAGATACGCAGTATTTT. This gives the protein CASSLVRGWRADTQYF.

This rearrangement joins TRBV4-3 to TRBJ1-1; no clear D gene. V shed 4 bases and J shed 1 base, with 10 bases lying between them. Germline-derived CDR1 and CDR2 are LGHNA and YSLEER. The CDR3 runs 14 residues. DNA for the CDR3: TGCGCCAGCAGCCGACAATGGGAGAACACTGAAGCTTTCTTT. This encodes CASSRQWENTEAFF.

V gene TRBV7-3 combines with J gene TRBJ2-1; either TRBD1 or TRBD2 may fit D (5 bases each). Per the germline V gene, CDR1 is SGHTA and CDR2 is FQGTGA. Between the trimmed V and J ends, which lost 5 bases and 9 bases, there was a span of 14 bases. CDR3 length: 13 residues. CDR3 coding DNA: TGTGCCAGCAGCCCAAGTCGTGGGGGTGAGCAGTTCTTC. It codes for CASSPSRGGEQFF.

In this sample, this clone turned up a few times. V and J are TRBV11-3 and TRBJ2-2, with TRBD1 matching 12 bases. The CDR3 length is 16 residues. From germline, CDR1 is SGHNT and CDR2 YENEEA. J was trimmed by 4 bases and V by 5 bases; bases with no gene match: 5. This CDR3 is CASSIRDRGLTGELFF. CDR3 bases: TGTGCCAGCAGCATCCGGGACAGGGGGCTCACCGGGGAGCTGTTTTTT.

The chain is built from TRBV5-1 and TRBJ1-2, with D maybe TRBD1 (6 bases). The CDR3 spans 15 residues. The germline V gene encodes CDR1 SGHRS and CDR2 YFSETQ. V lost 7 bases, J lost 0 bases, and 16 bases lay in between. CDR3 bases: TGCGCCAGCGAACAGGGTTTTGGGACTAACTATGGCTACACCTTC. It specifies CASEQGFGTNYGYTF.

V is TRBV7-8 and J is TRBJ2-6; 8 bases are shared with TRBD2. Germline V gene data show CDR1 as SGHVS and CDR2 as FQNEAQ. The length of the CDR3 is 16 residues. With V trimmed by 5 bases and J by 2 bases, 5 bases remained unmatched. The DNA for the CDR3 is TGTGCCAGCAGCGCGTCGGGGGGGCCTGGGGCCAACGTCCTGACTTTC. Its translation is CASSASGGPGANVLTF. The whole variable domain, remainder taken from reference TRBV7-8 and TRBJ2-6, is GAGVSQSPRYKVAKRGQDVALRCDPISGHVSLFWYQQALGQGPEFLTYFQNEAQLDKSGLPSDRFFAERPEGSVSTLKIQRTQQEDSAVYLCASSASGGPGANVLTFGAGSRLTVL.

The gene calls are TRBV7-8 and TRBJ2-1, with D possibly being TRBD1 (6 bases). The CDR3 is 15 amino acids. V lost 5 bases and J 7 bases, leaving 18 bases between the germline ends. In germline, CDR1 is SGHVS, CDR2 FQNEAQ. DNA of the CDR3: TGTGCCAGCAGCCTTGGCCGCAGGGGTTTGAATGAGCAGTTCTTC. It codes for CASSLGRRGLNEQFF.

This clone turned up a few times. The J gene is TRBJ1-2, the V gene TRBV5-1; the D is unclear. The V gene lost 5 bases and the J gene lost 6 bases, with 14 bases spanning the gap. The length of the CDR3 is 13 residues. Germline values: CDR1 SGHRS, CDR2 YFSETQ. The CDR3: CASRWEVRDGYTF. The CDR3 DNA reads TGCGCCAGCAGATGGGAGGTTCGGGATGGCTACACCTTC.

The V and J genes are TRBV25-1 and TRBJ2-1, with a possible D match to TRBD1 (6 bases). Germline-derived CDR1 and CDR2 are MGHDK and SYGVNS. V shed 8 bases and J shed 6 bases, with 14 bases lying between them. The CDR3 extends over 13 amino acids. The CDR3 DNA is TGTGCCAGCTCGGGACACCGAAGCAATGAGCAGTTCTTC. Its translation is CASSGHRSNEQFF.

This chain connects TRBV11-3 to TRBJ1-1; possibly TRBD1 for D (6 bases). Germline-derived CDR1 and CDR2 are SGHNT and YENEEA. Trimming took 2 bases from V and 4 from J, leaving 11 bases between them. CDR3 length equals 14 residues. In DNA, the CDR3 is TGTGCCAGCAGCTTAAGAGGGGGAGGCACTGAAGCTTTCTTT. Its translation: CASSLRGGGTEAFF.

The gene calls are TRBV29-1 and TRBJ2-7; 8 positions match TRBD1. V was pared by 6 bases and J by 5 bases, with 9 bases of the junction left unmatched. Germline V gene sequence: CDR1 SQVTM, CDR2 ANQGSEA. The CDR3 runs to 13 residues. CDR3 protein: CSVPPVDRDEQYF. The CDR3 DNA sequence: TGCAGCGTACCCCCCGTGGACAGGGACGAGCAGTACTTC.

The rearrangement uses TRBV11-2 and TRBJ2-1; D remains ambiguous. The CDR3 runs to 13 residues. Per germline, CDR1 SGHAT and CDR2 FQNNGV. The V gene lost 0 bases and the J gene lost 9 bases, with 9 bases spanning the gap. The CDR3 DNA reads TGTGCCAGCAGCTTAGATCGGCCAACTGAGCAGTTCTTC. This sequence encodes CASSLDRPTEQFF.

The chain joins TRBV7-2 to TRBJ2-7; D is unresolved. The CDR3 runs 12 residues. Germline V gives CDR1 SGHTA, CDR2 FQGNSA. Trimming pared 5 bases from V and 6 bases from J, leaving 11 bases between. The CDR3 nucleotides read TGTGCCAGCAGCCCGCGCTGGTCCGAGCAGTACTTC. Translated: CASSPRWSEQYF.

V gene TRBV19 combines with J gene TRBJ2-3, with unresolved D. V was cut by 1 base and J by 1 base, with 12 bases left in between. This CDR3 has 16 residues. Looked up from germline, CDR1 is LNHDA and CDR2 is SQIVND (reference sequence). CDR3 bases: TGTGCCAGTAGTATAGTATGGCCCGACCGCACAGATACGCAGTATTTT. It is translated as CASSIVWPDRTDTQYF.

This clone occurred a few times. The chain combines TRBV5-1 with TRBJ1-1; 7 nucleotides agree with TRBD1. The CDR3 runs 14 residues. With V trimmed by 3 bases and J by 4 bases, 6 bases remained unmatched. Germline assignment: CDR1 SGHRS and CDR2 YFSETQ. CDR3 in DNA: TGCGCCAGCAGCTACATGGCAGGGGGCACTGAAGCTTTCTTT. This translates into CASSYMAGGTEAFF.

This clone was counted between two and nine times. V gene TRBV4-1 combines with J gene TRBJ1-1, with 8 bases matching TRBD1. There are 13 residues in the CDR3. V trimming: 4 bases; J trimming: 8 bases; junction bases outside the gene matches: 6. Germline-derived CDR1 and CDR2 are MGHRA and YSYEKL. For the CDR3, the DNA is TGCGCCAGCAGCCGGGGAAGGACAGGGGAAGCTTTCTTT. Translated, it gives CASSRGRTGEAFF.

J is TRBJ2-7 and V is TRBV9; a possible D gene is TRBD1 (6 bases). From germline, CDR1 is SGDLS and CDR2 YYNGEE. CDR3 size: 16 residues. V was pared by 0 bases and J by 3 bases, with 16 bases between. CDR3 protein: CASSVAARGPHYEQYF. CDR3 coding DNA: TGTGCCAGCAGCGTAGCCGCCAGGGGCCCTCACTACGAGCAGTACTTC.

The chain links TRBV5-1 to TRBJ2-3, with 9 nucleotides matching TRBD2. CDR1 and CDR2 from the germline V gene are SGHRS and YFSETQ. Losses at the gene ends were 0 bases for V and 4 bases for J; bases not matched to a gene: 3. This CDR3 has 15 amino acids. The CDR3 DNA sequence: TGCGCCAGCAGCTTGGTAAGCGGGGGGCCAGATACGCAGTATTTT. It is translated as CASSLVSGGPDTQYF.

The CDR3 DNA sequence: TGTGCCAGCACTGTGGACAGGGCGAACACTGAAGCTTTCTTT. It encodes CASTVDRANTEAFF. The chain couples TRBV6-5 to TRBJ1-1; 8 bases map to TRBD1. The CDR3 spans 14 residues. The V gene's germline CDR1 is MNHEY and CDR2 SVGAGI. The junction had 5 bases not matched to a gene; V was cut back by 7 bases and J by 1 base.

The chain employs TRBV29-1 and TRBJ1-2; D is undetermined. CDR1 is SQVTM, CDR2 ANQGSEA, per germline. The length of the CDR3 is 12 residues. The CDR3: CQNLKTEYGYTF. The DNA for the CDR3 is TGCCAGAACCTTAAAACTGAATATGGCTACACCTTC.

Only a few counts were recorded for this clone. The chain has TRBV6-1 and TRBJ1-2, with D possibly being TRBD1 (6 bases). The CDR3 contains 12 residues. Per germline, CDR1 MNHNS and CDR2 SASEGT. V was shortened by 8 bases and J by 3 bases, with 10 bases between the two germline ends. The CDR3 DNA sequence: TGTGCCAGCTCCGGGGGCTACTATGGCTACACCTTC. It yields the protein CASSGGYYGYTF.

The CDR3: CASSPRTVTEDTQYF. The DNA for the CDR3 is TGTGCCAGCTCACCGAGGACAGTCACCGAAGATACGCAGTATTTT. The rearrangement joins TRBV18 to TRBJ2-3; the D gene is possibly TRBD1 (6 bases). There are 15 residues in the CDR3. Germline assignment: CDR1 KGHSH and CDR2 LQKENI. V was pared by 3 bases and J by 5 bases, with 15 bases between.

The chain carries TRBV9 and TRBJ2-3; D is unresolved. Germline V CDR1 and CDR2: SGDLS, YYNGEE. V shed 3 bases and J shed 2 bases, with 10 bases lying between them. The CDR3 consists of 14 residues. The CDR3 region is CASSDGAVTDTQYF. CDR3 DNA sequence: TGTGCCAGCAGCGATGGCGCAGTCACAGATACGCAGTATTTT.